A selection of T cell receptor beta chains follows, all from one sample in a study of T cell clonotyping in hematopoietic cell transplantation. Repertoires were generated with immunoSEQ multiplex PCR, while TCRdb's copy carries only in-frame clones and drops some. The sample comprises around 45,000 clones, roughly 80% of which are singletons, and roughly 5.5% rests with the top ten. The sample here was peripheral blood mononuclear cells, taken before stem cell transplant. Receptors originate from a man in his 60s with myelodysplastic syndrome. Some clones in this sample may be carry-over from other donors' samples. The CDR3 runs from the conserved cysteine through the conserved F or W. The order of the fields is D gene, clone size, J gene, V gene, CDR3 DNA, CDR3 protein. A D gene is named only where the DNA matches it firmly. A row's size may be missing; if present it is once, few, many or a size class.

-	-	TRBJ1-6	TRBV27	TGTGCCAGCAGTTGGAGTCAGGGGCATTCACCCCTCCACTTT	CASSWSQGHSPLHF
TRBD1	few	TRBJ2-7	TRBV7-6	TGTGCCAGCAGCTTAGGGGACAGCTACGAGCAGTACTTC	CASSLGDSYEQYF
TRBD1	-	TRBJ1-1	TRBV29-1	TGCAGCGTTGTGCCTGGGACAGGGGAGAAAGCTTTCTTT	CSVVPGTGEKAFF
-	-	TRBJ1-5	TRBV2	TGTGCCAGCAGCGCCCCGACAGGTAACAATCAGCCCCAGCATTTT	CASSAPTGNNQPQHF
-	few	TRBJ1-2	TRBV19	TGTGCCAGTACCTATAGGGGGGACTATGGCTACACCTTC	CASTYRGDYGYTF
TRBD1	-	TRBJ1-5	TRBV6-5	TGTGCCAGCAGGACCCAGGGGGCCGGCAATCAGCCCCAGCATTTT	CASRTQGAGNQPQHF
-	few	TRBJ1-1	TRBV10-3	TGTGCCATCGGTCGGTTGAACACTGAAGCTTTCTTT	CAIGRLNTEAFF
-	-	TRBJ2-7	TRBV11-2	TGTGCCAGCAGCCCCAACTATGGGGGCCCCTACGAGCAGTACTTC	CASSPNYGGPYEQYF
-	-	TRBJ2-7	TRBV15	TGTGCCACCGGGAGAGGAGGGGATAAGGACGAGCAGTACTTC	CATGRGGDKDEQYF
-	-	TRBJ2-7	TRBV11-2	TGTGCCAGCAGCTTAGTGGCAGGACCTTTCTACGAGCAGTACTTC	CASSLVAGPFYEQYF
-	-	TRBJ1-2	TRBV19	TGTGCCAGTACACTGGACACGAGAGGTGGCTACACCTTC	CASTLDTRGGYTF
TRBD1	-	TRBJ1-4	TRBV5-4	TGTGCCAGCAGCGGGGACAGGGGTGTTAATGAAAAACTGTTTTTT	CASSGDRGVNEKLFF
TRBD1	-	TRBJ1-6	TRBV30	TGTGCCTGGAGTGCCACAGGGGGGGCCTCCTATAATTCACCCCTCCACTTT	CAWSATGGASYNSPLHF
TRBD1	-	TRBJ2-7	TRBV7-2	TGTGCCAGCAGCTTAGTCGACAGGGCCTCCTACGAGCAGTACTTC	CASSLVDRASYEQYF
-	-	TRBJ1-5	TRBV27	TGTGCCAGCAGTCAAACAGGTACCAATCAGCCCCAGCATTTT	CASSQTGTNQPQHF
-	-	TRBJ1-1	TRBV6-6	TGTGCCAGCAGTTACCAGGGGCAGACTGAAGCTTTCTTT	CASSYQGQTEAFF
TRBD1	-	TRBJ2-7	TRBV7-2	TGTGCCAGCAGCTTCACCGGGACAGGGAATCGGTACGAGCAGTACTTC	CASSFTGTGNRYEQYF
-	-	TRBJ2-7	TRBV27	TGTGCCAGCAGTTTATCGAACACCGAATACTACGAGCAGTACTTC	CASSLSNTEYYEQYF
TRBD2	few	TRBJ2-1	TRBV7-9	TGTGCCAGCAGCTTTCCCTTCGGGGGGGTTTATGAGCAGTTCTTC	CASSFPFGGVYEQFF
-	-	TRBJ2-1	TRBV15	TGTGCCACCAGCAGAGACGAGGATGAGCAGTTCTTC	CATSRDEDEQFF
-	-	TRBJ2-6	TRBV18	TGTGCCAGCTCACCACAACTGGGAACGGGGGCCAACGTCCTGACTTTC	CASSPQLGTGANVLTF
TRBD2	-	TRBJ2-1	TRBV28	TGTGCCAGCAGTTTAGGACTAGCGCTCAACAATGAGCAGTTCTTC	CASSLGLALNNEQFF
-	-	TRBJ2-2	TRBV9	TGTGCCAGCAGGCCGGGACATTCGAACACCGGGGAGCTGTTTTTT	CASRPGHSNTGELFF
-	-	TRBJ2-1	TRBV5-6	TGTGCCAGCAGCCAGCTACCCGAGTATGAGCAGTTCTTC	CASSQLPEYEQFF
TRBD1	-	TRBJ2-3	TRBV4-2	TGTGCCAGCAGCCGGGACAGGGGTGTGACAGATACGCAGTATTTT	CASSRDRGVTDTQYF
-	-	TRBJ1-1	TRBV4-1	TGCGCCAGCAGCCAAGATTGGGAGGGCACTGAAGCTTTCTTT	CASSQDWEGTEAFF
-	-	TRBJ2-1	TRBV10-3	TGTGCCATTGGTCCAGGGTCCAATGAGCAGTTCTTC	CAIGPGSNEQFF
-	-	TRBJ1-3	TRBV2	TGTGCCAGCAGTGATGAACGGCGGGCGGCTGGAAACACCATATATTTT	CASSDERRAAGNTIYF
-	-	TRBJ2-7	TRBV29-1	TGCAGCGTTGAAGATCTTGCGCAGGGGGGGACCTACGAGCAGTACTTC	CSVEDLAQGGTYEQYF
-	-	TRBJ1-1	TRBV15	TGTGCCACCAGCAGAGATCTCGCCGGGAACACTGAAGCTTTCTTT	CATSRDLAGNTEAFF
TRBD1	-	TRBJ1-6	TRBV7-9	TGTGCCAGCAGCCGACAGGGGGCAGGTTCACCCCTCCACTTT	CASSRQGAGSPLHF
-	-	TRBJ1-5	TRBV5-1	TGCGCCAGCAGCTTGGATTTGAATCAGCCCCAGCATTTT	CASSLDLNQPQHF
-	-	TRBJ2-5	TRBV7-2	TGTGCCAGCAGCACCGGACAGCCAGAGACCCAGTACTTC	CASSTGQPETQYF
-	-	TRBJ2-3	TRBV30	TGTGCCCAGCTTGCGGGCGCATGGGATACGCAGTATTTT	CAQLAGAWDTQYF
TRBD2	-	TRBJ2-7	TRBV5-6	TGTGCCAGCAGCCTCCCTCCCGGGACTAGCACCTACGAGCAGTACTTC	CASSLPPGTSTYEQYF
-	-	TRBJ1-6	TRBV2	TGTGCCAGCAGTGCTACTCTCTACACTACTGGCAATTCACCCCTCCACTTT	CASSATLYTTGNSPLHF
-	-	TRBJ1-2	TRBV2	TGTGCCAGCAGTCCCCGCCCGGCAGGACAGCTCTATGGCTACACCTTC	CASSPRPAGQLYGYTF
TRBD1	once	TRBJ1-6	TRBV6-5	TGTGCCAGCAGTTACTCAGGACAGGGGGATTCACCCCTCCACTTT	CASSYSGQGDSPLHF
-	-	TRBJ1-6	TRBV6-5	TGTGCCAGCACCCGGACAGCCAATTCACCCCTCCACTTT	CASTRTANSPLHF
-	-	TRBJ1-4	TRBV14	TGTGCCAGCAGAGGCAGGGATTTTGAAAAACTGTTTTTT	CASRGRDFEKLFF
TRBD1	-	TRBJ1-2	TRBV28	TGTGCCAGCAGTGGGACAGTTCTGAGCTACACCTTC	CASSGTVLSYTF
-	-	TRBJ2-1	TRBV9	TGTGCCAGCAGCGGCTGGGGGGCGCAGCACAATGAGCAGTTCTTC	CASSGWGAQHNEQFF
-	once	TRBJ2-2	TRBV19	TGTGCCAGTAGGAACAGGGACGTTGGCACCGGGGAGCTGTTTTTT	CASRNRDVGTGELFF
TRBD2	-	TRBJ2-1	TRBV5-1	TGCGCCAGCAGCTCAACCCTCGGACTAGCGGACCCATCGAAGTCTGGGCAGTTCTTC	CASSSTLGLADPSKSGQFF
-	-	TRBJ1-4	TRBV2	TGTGCCAGCAGTGCTATGGCCGGGTTGGCTGAAAAACTGTTTTTT	CASSAMAGLAEKLFF
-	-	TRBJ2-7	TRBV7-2	TGTGCCAGCAGCCCGTTCTCCTACGAGCAGTACTTC	CASSPFSYEQYF
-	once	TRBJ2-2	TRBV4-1	TGCGCCAGCAGCCAAGAAGGGACGGTTTTTGGGGAGCTGTTTTTT	CASSQEGTVFGELFF
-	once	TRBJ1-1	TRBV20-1	TGCAGTGCTCCGTTGTACGATGAAGCTTTCTTT	CSAPLYDEAFF
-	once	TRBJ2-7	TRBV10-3	TGTGCCATCACCTTAAATGAAGCTCCCTACGAGCAGTACTTC	CAITLNEAPYEQYF
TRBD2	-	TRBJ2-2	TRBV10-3	TGTGCCATCAGTGTTAGCGGGGGGGCCGGCGGGGAGCTGTTTTTT	CAISVSGGAGGELFF
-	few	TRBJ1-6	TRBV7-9	TGTGCCAGCACCTTGGGGGAATATAATTCACCCCTCCACTTT	CASTLGEYNSPLHF
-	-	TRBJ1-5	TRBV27	TGTGCCAGCAGTCGGCCGGGGAGCAATCAGCCCCAGCATTTT	CASSRPGSNQPQHF
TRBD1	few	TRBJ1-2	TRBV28	TGTGCCAGCAGTCTGACAGGGGGCGGTCGGGGCTACACCTTC	CASSLTGGGRGYTF
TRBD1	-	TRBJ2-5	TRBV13	TGTGCCAGCAGCTTGACAGGGGTGGAGACCCAGTACTTC	CASSLTGVETQYF
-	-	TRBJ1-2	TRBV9	TGTGCCAGCAGCGACCCCGGTAGGGGAGTGGGCTACACCTTC	CASSDPGRGVGYTF
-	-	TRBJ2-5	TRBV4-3	TGCGCCAGCAGCCACCGTTATGGCGGGGAGAGCGGTCGCCAAGAGACCCAGTACTTC	CASSHRYGGESGRQETQYF